A single TCR beta chain is shown here with its context. What it binds is not known. These data are taken from a study of cytomegalovirus exposure and HLA in healthy donors. Vbeta (60) and Jbeta (13) primers were used in the PCR. TCRdb keeps only in-frame clones here, not all; method: immunoSEQ multiplex PCR. The sample lists about 160,000 clones, approximately 80% occurring once. Study-level results: It was reported that TCR beta sequences correctly inferred the HLA-A and HLA-B alleles for most subjects. Later work associated 16,951 TCR beta sequences with HLA alleles at 0.05 false discovery rate.

Germline V CDR1 and CDR2: SGHTA, FQGTGA. CDR3 size: 16 residues. The V gene end was trimmed by 4 bases and the J gene end by 3 bases; junction bases not matched to a gene: 5. The specimen sequenced was PBMCs. V is TRBV7-3 and J is TRBJ2-1; 11 bases map to TRBD2. The sequence was obtained from a woman between 18 and 29 years old in good health and CMV-seronegative. CDR3 protein: CASSSAGTSGYNEQFF. DNA for the CDR3: TGTGCCAGCAGCTCGGCCGGGACTAGCGGCTACAATGAGCAGTTCTTC.